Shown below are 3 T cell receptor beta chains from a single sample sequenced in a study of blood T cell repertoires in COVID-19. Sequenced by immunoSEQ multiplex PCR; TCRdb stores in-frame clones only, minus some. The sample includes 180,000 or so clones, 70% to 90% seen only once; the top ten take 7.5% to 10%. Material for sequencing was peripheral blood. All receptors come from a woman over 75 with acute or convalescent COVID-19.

CDR3 bases: TGTGCCAGCAGTCCCCACCTAGGGACAGGGCCCGAGCAGTACTTC. This translates into CASSPHLGTGPEQYF. V is TRBV6-5 and J is TRBJ2-7; 9 bases are a match to TRBD1. J was trimmed by 6 bases and V by 5 bases; bases with no gene match: 11. This CDR3 region has 15 residues. CDR1 MNHEY and CDR2 SVGAGI come from the germline V gene.

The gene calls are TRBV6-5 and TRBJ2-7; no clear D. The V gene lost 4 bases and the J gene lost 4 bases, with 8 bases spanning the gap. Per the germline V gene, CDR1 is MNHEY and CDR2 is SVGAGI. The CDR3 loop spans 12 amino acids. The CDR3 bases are TGTGCCAGCAGTTTGACATTTTACGAGCAGTACTTC. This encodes CASSLTFYEQYF.

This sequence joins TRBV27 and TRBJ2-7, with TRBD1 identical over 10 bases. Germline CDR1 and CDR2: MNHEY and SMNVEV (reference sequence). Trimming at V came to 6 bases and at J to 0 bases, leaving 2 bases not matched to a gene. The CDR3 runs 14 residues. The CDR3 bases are TGTGCCAGCAGGAGACAGGGGGCCTCCTACGAGCAGTACTTC. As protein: CASRRQGASYEQYF.